This T cell receptor (beta chain) originates from a study of T cells in localized non-small cell lung cancer. Study-wide results and limits: The study found T cell clonality highest in uninvolved adjacent lung, above tumor. The study detected a median about 57 of the top 100 tumor clones in adjacent lung. A denser population of T cells in blood accompanied longer overall survival.

On this clone itself: Its specificity is not known.

CDR1 SEHNR and CDR2 FQNEAQ come from the germline V gene (reference sequence). V gave up 2 bases and J gave up 6 bases, with 19 bases separating them. This CDR3 comprises 16 residues. Produced via immunoSEQ multiplex PCR; TCRdb's table is partial and in-frame only. The sample yields 45,000 to 60,000 clones, around 82% seen once. The TCR sequence derives from a woman aged 35 to 70 with stage II lung adenocarcinoma. Specimen: PBMCs, collected before any cancer treatment. The chain combines TRBV7-9 with TRBJ1-2; D remains unclear. Here the CDR3 reads CASSLRPAGYSNGYTF. The CDR3 DNA follows: TGTGCCAGCAGCTTACGACCAGCGGGGTATTCTAATGGCTACACCTTC.